Reported below is one TCR beta chain. The data belong to a study of blood T cells in healthy people across ages. A second PCR, run for about 7 to 11 cycles, used a sample-barcoded 5' primer plus a J-beta primer mix. TCRdb reprocessed the 5' RACE reads with MiXCR, giving one entry per CDR3 protein. This sample has around 650,000 distinct CDR3 sequences, with less than 45% found just once. This CDR3 has 16 residues. With 5 bases clipped from V and 11 bases from J, the junction kept 19 bases outside the gene matches. CDR1 is SGHNT, CDR2 YENEEA, per germline. The sequenced sample consisted of blood. This TCR was recovered from a man at least 80 years old in good health. The chain has TRBV11-3 and TRBJ2-5; 8 nucleotides agree with TRBD2. The CDR3, as DNA: TGTGCCAGCAGCCCCTCCGGAGCGGGAGAGTACAATGAGCAGTACTTC. Protein product: CASSPSGAGEYNEQYF.